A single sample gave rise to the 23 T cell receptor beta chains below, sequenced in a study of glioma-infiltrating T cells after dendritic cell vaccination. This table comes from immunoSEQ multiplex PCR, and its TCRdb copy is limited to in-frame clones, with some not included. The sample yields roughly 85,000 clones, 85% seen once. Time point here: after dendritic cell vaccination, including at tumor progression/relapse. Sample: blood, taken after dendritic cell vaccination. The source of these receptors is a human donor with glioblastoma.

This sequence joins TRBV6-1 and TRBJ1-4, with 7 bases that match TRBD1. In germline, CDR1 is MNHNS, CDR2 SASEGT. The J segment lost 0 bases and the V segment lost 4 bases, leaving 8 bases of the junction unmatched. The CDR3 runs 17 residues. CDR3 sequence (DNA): TGTGCCAGCAGTGGGGACAGAAAAGGAGCAACTAATGAAAAACTGTTTTTT. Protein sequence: CASSGDRKGATNEKLFF.

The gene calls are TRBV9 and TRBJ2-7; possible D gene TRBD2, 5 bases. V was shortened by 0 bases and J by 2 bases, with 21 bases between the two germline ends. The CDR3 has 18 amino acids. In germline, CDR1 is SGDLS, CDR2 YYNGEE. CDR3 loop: CASSVAHSGSGITYEQYF. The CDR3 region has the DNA TGTGCCAGCAGCGTAGCACACTCGGGGTCAGGAATTACCTACGAGCAGTACTTC. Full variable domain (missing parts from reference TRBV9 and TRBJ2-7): DSGVTQTPKHLITATGQRVTLRCSPRSGDLSVYWYQQSLDQGLQFLIQYYNGEERAKGNILERFSAQQFPDLHSELNLSSLELGDSALYFCASSVAHSGSGITYEQYFGPGTRLTVT.

The CDR3 DNA reads as TGTGCCAGCAGCTTGAAGACAGGGTCAAATGAAAAACTGTTTTTT. Encoded protein: CASSLKTGSNEKLFF. This chain joins TRBV5-4 and TRBJ1-4; 7 nucleotides match TRBD1. The CDR3 is made up of 15 amino acids. CDR1 and CDR2 from the germline V gene are SGHNT and YYREEE (reference sequence). Trimming removed 1 base from V and 5 bases from J; junction bases left unmatched: 5.

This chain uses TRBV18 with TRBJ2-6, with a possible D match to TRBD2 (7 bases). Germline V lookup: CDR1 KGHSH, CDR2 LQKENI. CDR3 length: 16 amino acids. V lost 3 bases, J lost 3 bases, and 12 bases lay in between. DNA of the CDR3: TGTGCCAGCTCACCTGCGGGGGCGAATGGGGCCAACGTCCTGACTTTC. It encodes CASSPAGANGANVLTF. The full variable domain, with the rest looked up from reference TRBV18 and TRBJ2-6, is NAGVMQNPRHLVRRRGQEARLRCSPMKGHSHVYWYRQLPEEGLKFMVYLQKENIIDESGMPKERFSAEFPKEGPSILRIQQVVRGDSAAYFCASSPAGANGANVLTFGAGSRLTVL.

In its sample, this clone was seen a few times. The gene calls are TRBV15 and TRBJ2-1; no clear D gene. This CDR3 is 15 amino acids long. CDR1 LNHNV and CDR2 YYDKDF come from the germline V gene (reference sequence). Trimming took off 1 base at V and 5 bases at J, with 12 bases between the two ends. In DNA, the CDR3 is TGTGCCACCAGCAGAGCCCCCGGGTTGGACAATGAGCAGTTCTTC. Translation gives CATSRAPGLDNEQFF.

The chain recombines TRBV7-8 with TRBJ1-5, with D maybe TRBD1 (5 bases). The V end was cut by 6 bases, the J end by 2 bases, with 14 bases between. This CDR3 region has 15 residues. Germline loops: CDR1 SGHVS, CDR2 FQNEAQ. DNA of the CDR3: TGTGCCAGCAGTCGGCAGGGTACGGGCAATCAGCCCCAGCATTTT. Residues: CASSRQGTGNQPQHF.

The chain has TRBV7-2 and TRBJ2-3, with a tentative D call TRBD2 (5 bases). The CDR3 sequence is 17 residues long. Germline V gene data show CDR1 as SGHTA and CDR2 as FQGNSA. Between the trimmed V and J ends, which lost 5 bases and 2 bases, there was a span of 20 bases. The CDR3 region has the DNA TGTGCCAGCAGCCGATCCGCGCCTGGACTCGCCACAGATACGCAGTATTTT. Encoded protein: CASSRSAPGLATDTQYF.

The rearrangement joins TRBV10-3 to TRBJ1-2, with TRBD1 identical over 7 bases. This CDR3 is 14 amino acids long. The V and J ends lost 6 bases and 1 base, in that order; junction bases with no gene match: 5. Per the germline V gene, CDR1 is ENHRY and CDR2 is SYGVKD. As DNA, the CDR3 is TGTGCCATCAGGGGCGACAGGGATAACTATGGCTACACCTTC. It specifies CAIRGDRDNYGYTF.

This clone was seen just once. CDR3 protein: CASTQSWGRSPLHF. The CDR3 bases are TGTGCCAGCACCCAAAGTTGGGGGAGGTCACCCCTCCACTTT. The genes are TRBV6-5 and TRBJ1-6; perhaps TRBD1 as D (5 bases). The CDR3 totals 14 residues. Per the germline V gene, CDR1 is MNHEY and CDR2 is SVGAGI. Trimming left V 7 bases short and J 10 bases short, with 17 bases between.

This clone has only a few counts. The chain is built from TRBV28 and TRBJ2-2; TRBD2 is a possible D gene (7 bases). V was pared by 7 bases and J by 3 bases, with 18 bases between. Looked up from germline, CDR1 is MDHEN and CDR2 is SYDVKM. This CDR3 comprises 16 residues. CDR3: CASTPWGEGDTGELFF. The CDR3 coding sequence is TGTGCCAGCACCCCTTGGGGGGAGGGGGACACCGGGGAGCTGTTTTTT.

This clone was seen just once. In DNA, the CDR3 is TGTGCCAGCAGATCGAACCTACAAGAGACCCAGTACTTC. Translating it yields CASRSNLQETQYF. The genes are TRBV28 and TRBJ2-5; D not certain. The germline V and J ends were trimmed by 6 bases and 2 bases, with 10 bases remaining between them. Germline assignment: CDR1 MDHEN and CDR2 SYDVKM. The CDR3 covers 13 residues.

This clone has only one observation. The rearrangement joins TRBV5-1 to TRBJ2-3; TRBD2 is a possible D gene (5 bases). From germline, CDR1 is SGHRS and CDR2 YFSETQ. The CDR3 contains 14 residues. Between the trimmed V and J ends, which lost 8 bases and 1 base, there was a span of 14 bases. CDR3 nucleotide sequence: TGCGCCAGTACCAAACCAGCGGGCACAGATACGCAGTATTTT. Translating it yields CASTKPAGTDTQYF.

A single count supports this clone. The CDR3 protein is CASSVEGWAGVNTEAFF. CDR3 nucleotides: TGTGCCAGCAGCGTAGAGGGGTGGGCAGGGGTGAACACTGAAGCTTTCTTT. This chain connects TRBV9 to TRBJ1-1; a possible D gene is TRBD1 (6 bases). This CDR3 region has 17 residues. Germline loops: CDR1 SGDLS, CDR2 YYNGEE. V shed 0 bases and J shed 0 bases, with 15 bases lying between them.

CDR3 coding DNA: TGTGCCAGCAGCTTGGAGGACTCGAGCTCTGGGGCCAACGTCCTGACTTTC. This sequence encodes CASSLEDSSSGANVLTF. The rearrangement links TRBV5-4 to TRBJ2-6; maybe TRBD2 (5 bases). Trimming shortened V by 0 bases and J by 0 bases, and 10 bases separated the two germline ends. Germline V gives CDR1 SGHNT, CDR2 YYREEE (reference sequence). The CDR3 is made up of 17 amino acids.

The CDR3 loop reads CASSAGTGSTDTQYF. In nucleotides, the CDR3 is TGTGCCAGCAGCGCCGGGACAGGGAGCACAGATACGCAGTATTTT. V gene TRBV28 combines with J gene TRBJ2-3; 9 bases fit TRBD1. The J segment lost 0 bases and the V segment lost 6 bases, leaving 4 bases of the junction unmatched. This CDR3 comprises 15 residues. The germline gives CDR1 MDHEN, CDR2 SYDVKM.

The CDR3 is CASSVESSSYNEQFF. CDR3 DNA sequence: TGTGCCAGCAGCGTAGAGTCTAGCTCCTACAATGAGCAGTTCTTC. The chain couples TRBV9 to TRBJ2-1; D not certain. The length of the CDR3 is 15 residues. Germline V gene sequence: CDR1 SGDLS, CDR2 YYNGEE. Deletions cut 0 bases from V and 0 bases from J, with 7 bases between.

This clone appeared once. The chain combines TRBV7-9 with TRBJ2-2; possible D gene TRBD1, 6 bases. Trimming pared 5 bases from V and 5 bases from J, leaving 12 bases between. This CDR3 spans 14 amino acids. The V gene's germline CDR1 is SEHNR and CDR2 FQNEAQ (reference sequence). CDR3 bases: TGTGCCAGCAGCCCTAAGAGGGGGACCGGGGAGCTGTTTTTT. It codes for CASSPKRGTGELFF.

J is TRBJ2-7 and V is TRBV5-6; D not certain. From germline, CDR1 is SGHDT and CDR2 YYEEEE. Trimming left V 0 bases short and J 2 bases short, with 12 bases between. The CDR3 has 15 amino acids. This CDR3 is CASSLGAQAPYEQYF. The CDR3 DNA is TGTGCCAGCAGCTTGGGGGCTCAGGCACCCTACGAGCAGTACTTC.

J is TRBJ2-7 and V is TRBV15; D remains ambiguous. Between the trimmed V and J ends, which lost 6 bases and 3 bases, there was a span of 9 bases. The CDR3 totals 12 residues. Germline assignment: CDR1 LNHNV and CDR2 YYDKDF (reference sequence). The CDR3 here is CATRGLGYEQYF. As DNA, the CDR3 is TGTGCCACCAGGGGCCTGGGCTACGAGCAGTACTTC. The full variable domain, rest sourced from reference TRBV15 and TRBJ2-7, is DAMVIQNPRYQVTQFGKPVTLSCSQTLNHNVMYWYQQKSSQAPKLLFHYYDKDFNNEADTPDNFQSRRPNTSFCFLDIRSPGLGDTAMYLCATRGLGYEQYFGPGTRLTVT.

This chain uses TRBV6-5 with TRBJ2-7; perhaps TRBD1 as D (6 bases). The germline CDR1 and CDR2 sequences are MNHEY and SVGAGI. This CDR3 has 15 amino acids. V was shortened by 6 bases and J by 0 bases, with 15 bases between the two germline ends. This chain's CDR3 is CASSLDRTYSYEQYF. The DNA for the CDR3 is TGTGCCAGCAGCCTGGACAGAACCTACTCCTACGAGCAGTACTTC.

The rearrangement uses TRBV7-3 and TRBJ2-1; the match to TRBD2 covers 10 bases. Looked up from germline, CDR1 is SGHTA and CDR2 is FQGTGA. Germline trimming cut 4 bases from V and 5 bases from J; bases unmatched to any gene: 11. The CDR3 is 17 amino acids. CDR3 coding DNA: TGTGCCAGCAGCTCCGGGGGACTAGCGCCCCCCCACAATGAGCAGTTCTTC. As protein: CASSSGGLAPPHNEQFF. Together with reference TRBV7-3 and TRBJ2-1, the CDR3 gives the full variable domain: GAGVSQTPSNKVTEKGKYVELRCDPISGHTALYWYRQSLGQGPEFLIYFQGTGAADDSGLPNDRFFAVRPEGSVSTLKIQRTERGDSAVYLCASSSGGLAPPHNEQFFGPGTRLTVL.

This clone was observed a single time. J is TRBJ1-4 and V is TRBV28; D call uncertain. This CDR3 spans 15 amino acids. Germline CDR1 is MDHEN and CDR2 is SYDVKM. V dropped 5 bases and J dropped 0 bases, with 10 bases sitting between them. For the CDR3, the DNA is TGTGCCAGCAGTCTGAGACGGGCAACTAATGAAAAACTGTTTTTT. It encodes CASSLRRATNEKLFF.

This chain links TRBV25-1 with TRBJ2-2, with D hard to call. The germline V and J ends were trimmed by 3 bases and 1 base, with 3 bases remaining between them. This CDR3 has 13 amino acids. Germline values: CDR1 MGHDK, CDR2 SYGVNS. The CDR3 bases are TGTGCCAGCAGTGACAGGAACACCGGGGAGCTGTTTTTT. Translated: CASSDRNTGELFF.